This TCR beta chain originates from a study of blood T cell repertoires in COVID-19. The germline gives CDR1 SGHTA, CDR2 FQGTGA. Between the trimmed V and J ends, which lost 0 bases and 8 bases, there was a span of 16 bases. The CDR3 has 15 amino acids. Generated by immunoSEQ multiplex PCR, the TCRdb table keeps only in-frame clones and is missing some. The sample includes more than 250,000 clones, 86% of them seen just once. Input material: peripheral blood. The chain has TRBV7-3 and TRBJ1-2; D may be TRBD1 (6 bases). The origin of this receptor is a woman in her 30s who had recovered from COVID-19. Here the CDR3 reads CASSLTAQGMGGYTF. DNA for the CDR3: TGTGCCAGCAGCTTAACGGCACAGGGAATGGGGGGCTACACCTTC.